The T cell receptor beta chain described here comes from a study of cytomegalovirus exposure and HLA in healthy donors. Study-level points and caveats: Follow-up analysis seemed to connect common viral pathogens with several of the most significant clusters identified. Prior analysis indicated that the majority of TCR beta V segments exhibited productivity approximately 87% or approximately 30% of the time. HLA alleles were associated with 17,000 or so TCR beta sequences in a later analysis at 0.05 false discovery rate.

PCR involved 60 Vbeta and 13 Jbeta primers. Profiling relied on immunoSEQ multiplex PCR, and the TCRdb table lists in-frame clones only, not all of them. Among about 160,000 clones, roughly 77% were seen once, and the ten largest hold roughly 2%. This clone was seen a single time. As yet, its antigen is unknown. The sample consisted of PBMCs. The origin of this receptor is a man aged 45-65 years in good health and CMV-seropositive.

The CDR3 spells CASSVEITGVREKLFF. In nucleotides, the CDR3 is TGTGCCAGCAGCGTGGAGATAACAGGGGTCCGTGAAAAACTGTTTTTT. The chain joins TRBV9 to TRBJ1-4; 7 bases fit TRBD1. The CDR3 runs 16 residues. The junction had 11 bases not matched to a gene; V was cut back by 2 bases and J by 7 bases. The germline V gene encodes CDR1 SGDLS and CDR2 YYNGEE.